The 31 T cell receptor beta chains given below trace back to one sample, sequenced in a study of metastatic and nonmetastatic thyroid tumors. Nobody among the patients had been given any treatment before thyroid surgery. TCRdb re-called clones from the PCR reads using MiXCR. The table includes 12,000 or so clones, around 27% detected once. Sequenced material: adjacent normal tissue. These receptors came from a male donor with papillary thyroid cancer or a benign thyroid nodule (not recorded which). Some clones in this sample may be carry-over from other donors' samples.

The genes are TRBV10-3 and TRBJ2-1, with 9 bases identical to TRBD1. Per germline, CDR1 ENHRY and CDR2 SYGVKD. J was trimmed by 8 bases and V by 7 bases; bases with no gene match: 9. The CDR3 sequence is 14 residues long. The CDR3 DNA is TGTGCCATCACTCCGGGACAGGGTGTTCATGAGCAGTTCTTC. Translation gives CAITPGQGVHEQFF.

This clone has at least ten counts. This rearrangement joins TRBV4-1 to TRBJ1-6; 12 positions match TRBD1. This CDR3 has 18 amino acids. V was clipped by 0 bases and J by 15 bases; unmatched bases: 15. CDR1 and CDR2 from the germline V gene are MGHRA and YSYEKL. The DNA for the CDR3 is TGCGCCAGCAGCCAAGACCCCCAAGGGACAGGGGGCCGAAACAGCCTCCACTTT. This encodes CASSQDPQGTGGRNSLHF.

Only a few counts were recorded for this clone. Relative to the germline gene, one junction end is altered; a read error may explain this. CDR3 DNA: TGTGCCAGCAGTTTTAAGGGACAAGAGACCAAGTACTTC. It specifies CASSFKGQETKYF. V gene TRBV12-3 or TRBV12-4 combines with J gene TRBJ2-5; D is possibly TRBD1 (6 bases). CDR3 length equals 13 residues.

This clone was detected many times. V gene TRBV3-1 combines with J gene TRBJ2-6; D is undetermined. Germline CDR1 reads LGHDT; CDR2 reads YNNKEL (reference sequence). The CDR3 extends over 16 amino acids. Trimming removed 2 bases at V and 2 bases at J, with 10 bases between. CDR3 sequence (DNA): TGTGCCAGCAGCCAAAACACGCGCCCTGGGGCCAACGTCCTGACTTTC. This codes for CASSQNTRPGANVLTF.

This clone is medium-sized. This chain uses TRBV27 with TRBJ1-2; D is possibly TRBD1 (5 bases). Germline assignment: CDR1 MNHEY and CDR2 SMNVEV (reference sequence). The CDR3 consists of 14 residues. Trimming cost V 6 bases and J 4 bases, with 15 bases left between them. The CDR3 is CASRSTGFFYGYTF. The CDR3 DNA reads TGTGCCAGCAGATCTACAGGATTCTTCTATGGCTACACCTTC.

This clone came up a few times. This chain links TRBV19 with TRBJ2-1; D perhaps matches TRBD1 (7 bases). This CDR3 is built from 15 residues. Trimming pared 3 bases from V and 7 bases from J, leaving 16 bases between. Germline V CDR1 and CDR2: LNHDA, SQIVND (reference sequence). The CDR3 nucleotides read TGTGCCAGTAGTATCCGGAGGGCAGGGGGAAATGAGCAGTTCTTC. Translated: CASSIRRAGGNEQFF. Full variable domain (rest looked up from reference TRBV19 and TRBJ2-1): DGGITQSPKYLFRKEGQNVTLSCEQNLNHDAMYWYRQDPGQGLRLIYYSQIVNDFQKGDIAEGYSVSREKKESFPLTVTSAQKNPTAFYLCASSIRRAGGNEQFFGPGTRLTVL.

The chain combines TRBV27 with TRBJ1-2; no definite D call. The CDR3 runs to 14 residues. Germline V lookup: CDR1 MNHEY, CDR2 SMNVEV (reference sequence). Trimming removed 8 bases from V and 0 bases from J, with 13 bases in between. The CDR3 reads CASSPQFANYGYTF. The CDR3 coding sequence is TGTGCCAGCTCGCCTCAGTTTGCTAACTATGGCTACACCTTC.

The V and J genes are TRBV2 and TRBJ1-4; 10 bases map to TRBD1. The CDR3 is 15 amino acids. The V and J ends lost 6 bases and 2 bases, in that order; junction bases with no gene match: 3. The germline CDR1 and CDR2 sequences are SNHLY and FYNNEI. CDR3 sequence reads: CASRADRGTNEKLFF. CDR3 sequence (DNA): TGTGCCAGCAGAGCGGACAGGGGGACTAATGAAAAACTGTTTTTT.

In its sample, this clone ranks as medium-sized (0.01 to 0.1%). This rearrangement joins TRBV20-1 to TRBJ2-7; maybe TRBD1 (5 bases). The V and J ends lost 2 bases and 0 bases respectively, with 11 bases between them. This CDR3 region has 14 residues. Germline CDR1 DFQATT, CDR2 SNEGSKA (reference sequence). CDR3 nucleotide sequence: TGCAGTGCTAGACCGCCGGACACCTCCTACGAGCAGTACTTC. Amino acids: CSARPPDTSYEQYF.

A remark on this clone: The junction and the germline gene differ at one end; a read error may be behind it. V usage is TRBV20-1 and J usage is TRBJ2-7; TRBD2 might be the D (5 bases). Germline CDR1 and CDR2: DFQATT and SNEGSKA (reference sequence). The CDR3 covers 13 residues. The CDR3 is CSAGVGELYKQYF. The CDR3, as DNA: TGCAGTGCTGGGGTTGGGGAGCTCTACAAGCAGTACTTC.

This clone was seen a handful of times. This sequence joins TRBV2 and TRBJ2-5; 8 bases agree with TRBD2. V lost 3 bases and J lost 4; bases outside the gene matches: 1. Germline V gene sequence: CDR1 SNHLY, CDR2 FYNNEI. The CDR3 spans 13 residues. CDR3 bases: TGTGCCAGCAGTGACCTAGCGGGAGAGACCCAGTACTTC. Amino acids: CASSDLAGETQYF. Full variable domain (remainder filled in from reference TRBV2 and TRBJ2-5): EPEVTQTPSHQVTQMGQEVILRCVPISNHLYFYWYRQILGQKVEFLVSFYNNEISEKSEIFDDQFSVERPDGSNFTLKIRSTKLEDSAMYFCASSDLAGETQYFGPGTRLLVL.

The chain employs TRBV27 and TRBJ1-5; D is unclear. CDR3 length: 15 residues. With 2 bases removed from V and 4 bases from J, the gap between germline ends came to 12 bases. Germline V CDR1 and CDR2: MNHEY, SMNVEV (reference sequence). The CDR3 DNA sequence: TGTGCCAGCAGTTTAAACCCACTCCTTAATCAGCCCCAGCATTTT. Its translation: CASSLNPLLNQPQHF.

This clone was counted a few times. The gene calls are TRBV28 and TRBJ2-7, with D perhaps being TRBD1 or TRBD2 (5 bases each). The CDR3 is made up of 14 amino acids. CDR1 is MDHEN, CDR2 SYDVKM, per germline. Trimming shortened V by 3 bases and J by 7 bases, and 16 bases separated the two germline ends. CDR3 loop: CASSFQGPPLEQYF. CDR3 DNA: TGTGCCAGCAGTTTTCAGGGACCCCCTTTGGAGCAGTACTTC.

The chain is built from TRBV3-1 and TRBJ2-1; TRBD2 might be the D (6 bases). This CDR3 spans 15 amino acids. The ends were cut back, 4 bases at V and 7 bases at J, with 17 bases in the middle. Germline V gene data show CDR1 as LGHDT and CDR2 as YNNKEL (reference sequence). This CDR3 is CASSLSGTAFNEQFF. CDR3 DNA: TGTGCCAGCAGCCTCTCGGGGACTGCCTTTAATGAGCAGTTCTTC.

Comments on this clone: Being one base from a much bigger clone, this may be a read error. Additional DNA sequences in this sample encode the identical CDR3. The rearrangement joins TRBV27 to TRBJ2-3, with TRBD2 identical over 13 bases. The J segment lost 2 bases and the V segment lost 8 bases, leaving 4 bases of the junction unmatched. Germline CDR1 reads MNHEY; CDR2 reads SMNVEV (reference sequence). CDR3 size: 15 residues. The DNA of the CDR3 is TGTGCCAGCTCACTAGCGGGAGGGATCACAGATACGCAGTATTTT. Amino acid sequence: CASSLAGGITDTQYF.

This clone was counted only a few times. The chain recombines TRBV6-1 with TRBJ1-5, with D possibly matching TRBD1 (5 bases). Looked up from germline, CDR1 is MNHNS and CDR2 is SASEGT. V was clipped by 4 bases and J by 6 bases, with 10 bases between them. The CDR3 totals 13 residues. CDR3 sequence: CASSGGYVQPQHF. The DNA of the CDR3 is TGTGCCAGCAGTGGGGGGTACGTTCAGCCCCAGCATTTT.

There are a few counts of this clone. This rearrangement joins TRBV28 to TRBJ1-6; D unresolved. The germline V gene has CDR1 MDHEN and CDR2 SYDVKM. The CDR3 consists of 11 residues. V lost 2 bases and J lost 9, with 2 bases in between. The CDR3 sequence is CASSLGSPLHF. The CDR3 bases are TGTGCCAGCAGTTTAGGTTCACCCCTCCACTTT.

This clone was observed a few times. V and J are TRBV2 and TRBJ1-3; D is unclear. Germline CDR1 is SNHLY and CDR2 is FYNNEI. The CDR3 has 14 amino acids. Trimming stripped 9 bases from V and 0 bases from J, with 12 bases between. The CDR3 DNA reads TGTGCCAGAAATCCCGGGTACTCTGGAAACACCATATATTTT. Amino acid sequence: CARNPGYSGNTIYF.

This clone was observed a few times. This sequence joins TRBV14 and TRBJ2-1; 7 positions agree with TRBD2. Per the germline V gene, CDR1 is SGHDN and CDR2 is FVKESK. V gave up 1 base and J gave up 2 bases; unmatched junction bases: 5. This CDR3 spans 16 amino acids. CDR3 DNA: TGTGCCAGCAGCCAAGTCGGGGGGAGCGCCTACAATGAGCAGTTCTTC. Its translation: CASSQVGGSAYNEQFF. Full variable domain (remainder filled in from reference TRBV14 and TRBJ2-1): EAGVTQFPSHSVIEKGQTVTLRCDPISGHDNLYWYRRVMGKEIKFLLHFVKESKQDESGMPNNRFLAERTGGTYSTLKVQPAELEDSGVYFCASSQVGGSAYNEQFFGPGTRLTVL.

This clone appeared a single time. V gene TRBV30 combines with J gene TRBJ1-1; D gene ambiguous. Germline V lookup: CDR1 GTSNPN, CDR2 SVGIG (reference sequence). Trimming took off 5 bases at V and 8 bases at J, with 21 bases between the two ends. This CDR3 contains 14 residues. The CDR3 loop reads CAWGRAERLLEAFF. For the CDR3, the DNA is TGTGCCTGGGGTCGGGCAGAGAGACTTCTGGAAGCTTTCTTT.

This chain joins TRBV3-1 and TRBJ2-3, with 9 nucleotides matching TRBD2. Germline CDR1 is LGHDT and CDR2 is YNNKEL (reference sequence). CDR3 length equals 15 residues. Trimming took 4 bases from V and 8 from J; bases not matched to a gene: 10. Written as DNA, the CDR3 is TGTGCCAGCAGCCTGCGGACTAGCGACACGGGTACGCAGTATTTT. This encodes CASSLRTSDTGTQYF.

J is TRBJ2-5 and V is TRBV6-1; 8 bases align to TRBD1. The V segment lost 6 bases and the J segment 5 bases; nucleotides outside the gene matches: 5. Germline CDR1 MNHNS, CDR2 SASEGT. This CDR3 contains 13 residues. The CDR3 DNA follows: TGTGCCAGCAGCTCCAGGGGGCCGGAGACCCAGTACTTC. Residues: CASSSRGPETQYF.

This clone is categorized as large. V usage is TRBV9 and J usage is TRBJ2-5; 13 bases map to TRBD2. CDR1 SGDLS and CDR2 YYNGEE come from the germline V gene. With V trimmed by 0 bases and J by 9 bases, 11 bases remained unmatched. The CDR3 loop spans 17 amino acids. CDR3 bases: TGTGCCAGCAGCGTAGCCGGACTAGCGGGGGAGCAGGGGGCCCAGTACTTC. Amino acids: CASSVAGLAGEQGAQYF.

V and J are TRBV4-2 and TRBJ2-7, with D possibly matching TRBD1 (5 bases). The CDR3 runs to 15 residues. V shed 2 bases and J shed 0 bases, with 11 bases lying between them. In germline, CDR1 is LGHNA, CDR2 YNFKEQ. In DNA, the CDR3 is TGTGCCAGCAGCCAATCACAGGAGAGCTCCTACGAGCAGTACTTC. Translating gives CASSQSQESSYEQYF.

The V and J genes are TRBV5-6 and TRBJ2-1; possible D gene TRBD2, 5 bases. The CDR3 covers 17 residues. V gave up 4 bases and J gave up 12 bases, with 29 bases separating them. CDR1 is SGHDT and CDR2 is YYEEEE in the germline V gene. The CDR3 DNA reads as TGTGCCAGCAGCGCCCCACCGACGGAGAGGGCCGGGTTAGGGCAGTTCTTC. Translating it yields CASSAPPTERAGLGQFF.

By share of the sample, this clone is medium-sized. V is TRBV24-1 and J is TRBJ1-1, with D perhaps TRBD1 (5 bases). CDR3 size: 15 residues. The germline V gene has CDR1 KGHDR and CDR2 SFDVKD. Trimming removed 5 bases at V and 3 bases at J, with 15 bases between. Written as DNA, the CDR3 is TGTGCCACCAGTGGCGCCGGGGCGTCGGACACTGAAGCTTTCTTT. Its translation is CATSGAGASDTEAFF.

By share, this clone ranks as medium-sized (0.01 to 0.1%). CDR3 sequence reads: CASSSNSGAKLETQYF. CDR3 coding DNA: TGTGCCAGCAGCTCAAATAGCGGGGCTAAATTAGAGACCCAGTACTTC. The chain employs TRBV7-9 and TRBJ2-5, with TRBD2 matching over 8 bases. Germline CDR1 is SEHNR and CDR2 is FQNEAQ (reference sequence). The V segment lost 4 bases and the J segment 4 bases; nucleotides outside the gene matches: 11. The CDR3 is 16 amino acids.

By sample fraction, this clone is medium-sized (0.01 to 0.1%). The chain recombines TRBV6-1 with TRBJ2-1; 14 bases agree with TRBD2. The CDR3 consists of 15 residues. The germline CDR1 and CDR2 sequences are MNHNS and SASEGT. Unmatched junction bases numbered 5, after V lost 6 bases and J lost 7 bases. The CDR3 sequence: CASRGLAGASNEQFF. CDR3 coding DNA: TGTGCCAGCAGGGGACTAGCGGGAGCATCAAATGAGCAGTTCTTC.

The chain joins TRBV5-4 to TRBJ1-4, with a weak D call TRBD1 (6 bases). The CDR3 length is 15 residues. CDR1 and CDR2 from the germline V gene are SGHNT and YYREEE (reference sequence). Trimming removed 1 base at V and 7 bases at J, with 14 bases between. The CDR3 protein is CASSLSARGGEKLFF. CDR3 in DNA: TGTGCCAGCAGCTTGAGTGCCAGGGGTGGTGAAAAACTGTTTTTT.

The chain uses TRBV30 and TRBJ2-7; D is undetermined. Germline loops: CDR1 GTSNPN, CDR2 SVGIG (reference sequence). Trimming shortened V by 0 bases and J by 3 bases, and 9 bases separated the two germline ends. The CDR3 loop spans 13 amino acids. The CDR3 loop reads CAWSVNGYYEQYF. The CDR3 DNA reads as TGTGCCTGGAGTGTAAATGGGTACTACGAGCAGTACTTC.

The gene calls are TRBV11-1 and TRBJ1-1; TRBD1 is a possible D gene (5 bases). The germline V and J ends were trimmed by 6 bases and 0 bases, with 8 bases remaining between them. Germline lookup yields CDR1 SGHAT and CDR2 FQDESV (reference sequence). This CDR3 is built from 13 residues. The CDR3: CASSWGMNTEAFF. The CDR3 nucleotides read TGTGCCAGCAGTTGGGGGATGAACACTGAAGCTTTCTTT.